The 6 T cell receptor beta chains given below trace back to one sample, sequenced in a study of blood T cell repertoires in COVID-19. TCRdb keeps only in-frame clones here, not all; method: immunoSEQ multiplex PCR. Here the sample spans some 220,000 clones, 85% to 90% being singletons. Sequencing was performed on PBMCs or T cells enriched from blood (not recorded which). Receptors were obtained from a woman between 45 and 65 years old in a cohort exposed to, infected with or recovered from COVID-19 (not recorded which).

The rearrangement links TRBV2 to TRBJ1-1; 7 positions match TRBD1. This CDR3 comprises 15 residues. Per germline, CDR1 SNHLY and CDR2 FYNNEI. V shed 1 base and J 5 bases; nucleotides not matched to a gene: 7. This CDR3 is CASSEEQGWGTEAFF. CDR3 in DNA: TGTGCCAGCAGTGAAGAACAGGGGTGGGGTACTGAAGCTTTCTTT.

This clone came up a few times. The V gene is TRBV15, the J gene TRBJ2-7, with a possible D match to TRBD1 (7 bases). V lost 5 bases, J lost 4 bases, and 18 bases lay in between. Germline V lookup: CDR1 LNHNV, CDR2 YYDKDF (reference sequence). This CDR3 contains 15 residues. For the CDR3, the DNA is TGTGCCACCAGCGGGGGCGGGACAGTCCGATACGAGCAGTACTTC. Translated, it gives CATSGGGTVRYEQYF.

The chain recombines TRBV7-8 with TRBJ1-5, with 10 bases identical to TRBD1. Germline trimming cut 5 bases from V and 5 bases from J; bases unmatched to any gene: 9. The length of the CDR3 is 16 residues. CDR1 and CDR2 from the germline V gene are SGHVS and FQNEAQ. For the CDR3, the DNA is TGTGCCAGCAGCCCCACCGACAGGGGGCTAGATCAGCCCCAGCATTTT. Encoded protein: CASSPTDRGLDQPQHF.

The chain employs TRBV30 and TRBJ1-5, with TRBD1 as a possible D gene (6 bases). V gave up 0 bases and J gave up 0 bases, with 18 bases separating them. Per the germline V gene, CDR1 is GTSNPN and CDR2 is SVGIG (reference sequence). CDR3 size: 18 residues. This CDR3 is CAWSVRDTNYYSNQPQHF. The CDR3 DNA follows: TGTGCCTGGAGTGTACGGGACACTAACTATTATAGCAATCAGCCCCAGCATTTT.

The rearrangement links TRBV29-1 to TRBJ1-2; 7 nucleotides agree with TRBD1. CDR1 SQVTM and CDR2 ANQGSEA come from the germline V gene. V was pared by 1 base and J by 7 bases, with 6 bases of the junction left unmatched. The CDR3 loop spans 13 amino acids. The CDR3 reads CSVEGIDRVGYTF. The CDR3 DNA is TGCAGCGTTGAAGGCATCGACAGGGTTGGCTACACCTTC.

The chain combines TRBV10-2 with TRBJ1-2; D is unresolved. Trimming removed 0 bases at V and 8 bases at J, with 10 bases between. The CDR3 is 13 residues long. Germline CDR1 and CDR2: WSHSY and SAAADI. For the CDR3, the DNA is TGCGCCAGCAGTGAGTCGGGAGAATGGGGCTACACCTTC. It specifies CASSESGEWGYTF.